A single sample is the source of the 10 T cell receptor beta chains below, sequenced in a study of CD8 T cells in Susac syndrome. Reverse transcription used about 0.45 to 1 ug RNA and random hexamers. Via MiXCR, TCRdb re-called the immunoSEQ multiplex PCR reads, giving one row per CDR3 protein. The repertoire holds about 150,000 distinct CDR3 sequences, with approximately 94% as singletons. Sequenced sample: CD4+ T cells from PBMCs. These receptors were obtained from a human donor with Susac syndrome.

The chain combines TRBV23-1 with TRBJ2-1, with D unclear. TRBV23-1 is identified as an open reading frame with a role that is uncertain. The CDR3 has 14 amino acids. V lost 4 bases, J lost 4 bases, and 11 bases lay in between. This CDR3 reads CASSPSRLYNEQFF. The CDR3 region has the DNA TGCGCCAGCAGTCCGTCGCGACTTTACAATGAGCAGTTCTTC.

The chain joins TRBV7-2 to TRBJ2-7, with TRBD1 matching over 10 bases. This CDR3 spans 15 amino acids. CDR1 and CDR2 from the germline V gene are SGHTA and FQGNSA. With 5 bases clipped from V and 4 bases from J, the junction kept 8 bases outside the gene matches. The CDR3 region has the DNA TGTGCCAGCAGCAACCGCCGGGACAGGGGTTACGAGCAGTACTTC. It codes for CASSNRRDRGYEQYF.

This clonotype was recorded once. The CDR3 loop is CAISGTGRDEQYF. CDR3 nucleotide sequence: TGTGCCATCAGTGGGACAGGGAGGGACGAGCAGTACTTC. The V gene is TRBV10-3, the J gene TRBJ2-7; tentative D call: TRBD1 (8 bases). Germline V gene sequence: CDR1 ENHRY, CDR2 SYGVKD. V gave up 4 bases and J gave up 5 bases, with 12 bases separating them. The CDR3 is made up of 13 amino acids.

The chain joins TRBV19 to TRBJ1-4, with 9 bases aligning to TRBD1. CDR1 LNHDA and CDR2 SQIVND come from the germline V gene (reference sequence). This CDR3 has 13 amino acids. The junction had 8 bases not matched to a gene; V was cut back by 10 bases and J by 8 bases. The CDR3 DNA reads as TGTGCCACCCGGCCGGGACAGGGAGAAAAACTGTTTTTT. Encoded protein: CATRPGQGEKLFF. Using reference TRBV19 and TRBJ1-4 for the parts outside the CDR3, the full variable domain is DGGITQSPKYLFRKEGQNVTLSCEQNLNHDAMYWYRQDPGQGLRLIYYSQIVNDFQKGDIAEGYSVSREKKESFPLTVTSAQKNPTAFYLCATRPGQGEKLFFGSGTQLSVL.

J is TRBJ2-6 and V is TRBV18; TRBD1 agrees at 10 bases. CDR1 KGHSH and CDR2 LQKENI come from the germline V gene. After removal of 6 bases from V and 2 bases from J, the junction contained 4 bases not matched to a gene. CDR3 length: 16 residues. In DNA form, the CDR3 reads TGTGCCAGCTCCCCGGGGACAGGGGCTGGGGCCAACGTCCTGACTTTC. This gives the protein CASSPGTGAGANVLTF. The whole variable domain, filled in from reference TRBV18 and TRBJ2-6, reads NAGVMQNPRHLVRRRGQEARLRCSPMKGHSHVYWYRQLPEEGLKFMVYLQKENIIDESGMPKERFSAEFPKEGPSILRIQQVVRGDSAAYFCASSPGTGAGANVLTFGAGSRLTVL.

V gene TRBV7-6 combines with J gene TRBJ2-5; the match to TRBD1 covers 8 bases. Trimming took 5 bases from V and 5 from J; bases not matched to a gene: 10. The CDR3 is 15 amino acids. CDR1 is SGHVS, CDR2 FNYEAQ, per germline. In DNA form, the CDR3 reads TGTGCCAGCAGCCCCGGGCAGGGGGCGTATGAGACCCAGTACTTC. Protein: CASSPGQGAYETQYF. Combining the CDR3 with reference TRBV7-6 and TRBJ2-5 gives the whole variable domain GAGVSQSPRYKVTKRGQDVALRCDPISGHVSLYWYRQALGQGPEFLTYFNYEAQQDKSGLPNDRFSAERPEGSISTLTIQRTEQRDSAMYRCASSPGQGAYETQYFGPGTRLLVL.

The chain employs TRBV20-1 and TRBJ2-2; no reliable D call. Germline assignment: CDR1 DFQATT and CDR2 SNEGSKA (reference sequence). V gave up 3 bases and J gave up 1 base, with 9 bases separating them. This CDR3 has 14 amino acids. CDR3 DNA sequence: TGCAGTGCTAGTACCAGTATGAACACCGGGGAGCTGTTTTTT. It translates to CSASTSMNTGELFF.

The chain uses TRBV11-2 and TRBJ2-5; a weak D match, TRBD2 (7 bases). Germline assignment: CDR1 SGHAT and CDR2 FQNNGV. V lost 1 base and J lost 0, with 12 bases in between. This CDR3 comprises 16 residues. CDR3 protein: CASSLVGGGYQETQYF. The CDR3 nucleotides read TGTGCCAGCAGCTTAGTTGGGGGGGGCTACCAAGAGACCCAGTACTTC.

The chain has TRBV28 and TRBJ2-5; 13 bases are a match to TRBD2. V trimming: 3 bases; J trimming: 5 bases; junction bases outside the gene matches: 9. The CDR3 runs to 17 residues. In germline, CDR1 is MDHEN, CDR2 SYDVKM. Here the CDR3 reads CASSFSSLAGGLETQYF. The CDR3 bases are TGTGCCAGCAGTTTCAGCTCACTAGCGGGAGGGCTGGAGACCCAGTACTTC.

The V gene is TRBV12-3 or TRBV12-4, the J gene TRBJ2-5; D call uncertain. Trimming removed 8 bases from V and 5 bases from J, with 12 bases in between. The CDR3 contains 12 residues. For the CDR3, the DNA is TGTGCCAGCGCTGAGGTCCGGGAGACCCAGTACTTC. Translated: CASAEVRETQYF.